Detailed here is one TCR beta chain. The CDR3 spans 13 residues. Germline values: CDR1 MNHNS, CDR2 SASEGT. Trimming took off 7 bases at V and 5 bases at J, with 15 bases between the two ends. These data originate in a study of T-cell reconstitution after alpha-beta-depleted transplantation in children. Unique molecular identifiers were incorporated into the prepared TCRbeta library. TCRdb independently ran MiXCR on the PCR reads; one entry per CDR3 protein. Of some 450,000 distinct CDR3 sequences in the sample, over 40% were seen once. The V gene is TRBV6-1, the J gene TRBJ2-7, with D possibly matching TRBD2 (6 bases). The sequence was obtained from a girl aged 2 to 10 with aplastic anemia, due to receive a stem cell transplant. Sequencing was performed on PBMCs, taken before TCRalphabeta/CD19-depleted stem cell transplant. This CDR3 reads CASTGRGSNEQYF. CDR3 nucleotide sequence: TGTGCCAGCACTGGGCGGGGATCAAACGAGCAGTACTTC.